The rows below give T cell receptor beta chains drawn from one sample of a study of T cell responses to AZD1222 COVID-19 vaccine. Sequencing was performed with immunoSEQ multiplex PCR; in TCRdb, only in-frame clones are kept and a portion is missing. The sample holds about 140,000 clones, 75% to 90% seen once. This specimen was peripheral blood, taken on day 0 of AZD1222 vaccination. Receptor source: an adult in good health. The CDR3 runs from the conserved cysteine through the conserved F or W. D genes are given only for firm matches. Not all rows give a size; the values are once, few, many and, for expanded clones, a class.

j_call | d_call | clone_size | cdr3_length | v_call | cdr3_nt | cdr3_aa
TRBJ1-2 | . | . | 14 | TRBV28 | TGTGCCAGCAGTTTACAGGGAGAAGACTATGGCTACACCTTC | CASSLQGEDYGYTF
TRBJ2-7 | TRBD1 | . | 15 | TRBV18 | TGTGCCAGCTCACCAATGGACAGGAGCTCCTACGAGCAGTACTTC | CASSPMDRSSYEQYF
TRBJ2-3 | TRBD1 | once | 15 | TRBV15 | TGTGCCACCAGGCGAGACAGGGTTAGCACAGATACGCAGTATTTT | CATRRDRVSTDTQYF
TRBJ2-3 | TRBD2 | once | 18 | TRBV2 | TGTGCCAGCAGGGAAAGACTAGCGGGGGGGCGGGGCACAGATACGCAGTATTTT | CASRERLAGGRGTDTQYF
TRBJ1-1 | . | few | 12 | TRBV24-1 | TGTGCCACCTGGCGGACGAACACTGAAGCTTTCTTT | CATWRTNTEAFF
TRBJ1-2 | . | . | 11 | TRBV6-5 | TGTGCCAGCAGGGATTCGGGTGGCTACACCTTC | CASRDSGGYTF
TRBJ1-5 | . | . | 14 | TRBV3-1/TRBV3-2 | TGTGCCAGCAGCCAAGTTGCGAGGGGCCAGCCCCAGCATTTT | CASSQVARGQPQHF
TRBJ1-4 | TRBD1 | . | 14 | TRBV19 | TGTGCCAGTTGCCGGGACAGGGGTTCTGTCCGACTGTTTTTT | CASCRDRGSVRLFF
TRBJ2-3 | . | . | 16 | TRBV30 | TGTGCCTGGAGTGTACATCTAGGGCGGGGCGACCATACGCAGTATTTT | CAWSVHLGRGDHTQYF
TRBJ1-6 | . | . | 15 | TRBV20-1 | TGCAGTGCTAGTTTGGACATTCACAGGAATTCACCCCTCCACTTT | CSASLDIHRNSPLHF
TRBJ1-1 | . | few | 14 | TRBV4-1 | TGCGCCAGCAGCCGAGACGACAGGAACACTGAAGCTTTCTTT | CASSRDDRNTEAFF
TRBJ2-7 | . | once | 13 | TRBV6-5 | TGTGCCACCCACCAGGGAAACTCTTACGAGCAGTACTTC | CATHQGNSYEQYF
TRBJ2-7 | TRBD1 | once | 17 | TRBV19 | TGTGCCAGTAGTGGAGGTCCCGGACAGGCAAGCTCCTACGAGCAGTACTTC | CASSGGPGQASSYEQYF
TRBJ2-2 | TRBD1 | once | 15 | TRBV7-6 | TGTGCCAGCAGCCTCACAGGGGCGAACACCGGGGAGCTGTTTTTT | CASSLTGANTGELFF
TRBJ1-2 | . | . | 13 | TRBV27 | TGTGCCAGCAGTATCACAGGCCTGGGAGGCTACACCTTC | CASSITGLGGYTF